This T cell receptor beta chain emerged from a study of cytomegalovirus exposure and HLA in healthy donors. Vbeta (60) and Jbeta (13) primers were used in the PCR. Generated by immunoSEQ multiplex PCR, the TCRdb table keeps only in-frame clones and is missing some. The sample holds 120,000 or so clones, 10% to 13% seen once. The sample holds a few counts of this clone. The V gene's germline CDR1 is MNHEY and CDR2 SVGAGI. This CDR3 region has 15 residues. The V segment lost 5 bases and the J segment 2 bases; nucleotides outside the gene matches: 7. This sequence joins TRBV6-5 and TRBJ2-7; 9 bases line up with TRBD1. The TCR was taken from a woman aged 18-29 years in good health and CMV-seropositive. The sample consisted of PBMCs. CDR3 sequence reads: CASSGGTGLPYEQYF. CDR3 in DNA: TGTGCCAGCAGTGGTGGGACAGGGCTCCCCTACGAGCAGTACTTC.